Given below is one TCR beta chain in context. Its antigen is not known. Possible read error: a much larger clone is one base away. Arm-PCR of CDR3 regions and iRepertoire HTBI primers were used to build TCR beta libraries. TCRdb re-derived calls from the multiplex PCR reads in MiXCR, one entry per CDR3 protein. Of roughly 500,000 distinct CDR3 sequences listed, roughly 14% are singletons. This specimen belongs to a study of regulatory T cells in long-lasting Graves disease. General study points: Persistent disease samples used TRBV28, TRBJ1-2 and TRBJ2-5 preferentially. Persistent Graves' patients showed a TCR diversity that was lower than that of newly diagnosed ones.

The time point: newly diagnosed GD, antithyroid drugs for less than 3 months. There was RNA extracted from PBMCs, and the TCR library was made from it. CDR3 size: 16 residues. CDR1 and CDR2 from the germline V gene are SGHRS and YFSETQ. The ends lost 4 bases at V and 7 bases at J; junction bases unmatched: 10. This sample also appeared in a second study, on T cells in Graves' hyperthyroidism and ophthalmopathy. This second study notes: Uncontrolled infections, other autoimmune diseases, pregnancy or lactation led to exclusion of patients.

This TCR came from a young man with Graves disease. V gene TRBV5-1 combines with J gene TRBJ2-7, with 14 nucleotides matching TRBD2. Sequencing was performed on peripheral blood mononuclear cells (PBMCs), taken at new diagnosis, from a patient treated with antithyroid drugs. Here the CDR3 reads CASSQLGTSGGNEQYF. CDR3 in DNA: TGCGCCAGCAGCCAGCTAGGGACTAGCGGGGGAAATGAGCAGTACTTC.